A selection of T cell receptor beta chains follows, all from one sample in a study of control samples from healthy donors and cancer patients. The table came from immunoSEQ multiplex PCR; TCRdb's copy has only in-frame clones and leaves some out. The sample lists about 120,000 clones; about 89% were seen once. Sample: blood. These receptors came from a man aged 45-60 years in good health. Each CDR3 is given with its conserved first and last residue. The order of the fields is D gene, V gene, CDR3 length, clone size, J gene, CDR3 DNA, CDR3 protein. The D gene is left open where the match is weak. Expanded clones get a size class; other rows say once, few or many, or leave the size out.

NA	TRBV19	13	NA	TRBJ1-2	TGTGCCAGTAGGCCTGACGGGAACTATGGCTACACCTTC	CASRPDGNYGYTF
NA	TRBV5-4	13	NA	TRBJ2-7	TGTGCCAGCAGCTTCGGGTCTACAAGGGAGCAGTACTTC	CASSFGSTREQYF
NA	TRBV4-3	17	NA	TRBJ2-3	TGCGCCAGCAGCCAGTTGTGGCGGGGAGCTCCCACAGATACGCAGTATTTT	CASSQLWRGAPTDTQYF
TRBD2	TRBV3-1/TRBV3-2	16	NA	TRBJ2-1	TGTGCCAGCAGCCAAGGTCGGCTAGCGGGGTACAATGAGCAGTTCTTC	CASSQGRLAGYNEQFF
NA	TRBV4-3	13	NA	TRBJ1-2	TGCGCCAGCAGCCAAGATTCAGACTATGGCTACACCTTC	CASSQDSDYGYTF
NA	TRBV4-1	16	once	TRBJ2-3	TGCGCCAGCAGCCAAAGGAACGGGGGGCGCACAGATACGCAATATTTT	CASSQRNGGRTDTQYF
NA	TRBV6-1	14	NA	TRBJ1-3	TGTGCCAGCAGTGAACAGGGGAACGGAAACACCATATATTTT	CASSEQGNGNTIYF
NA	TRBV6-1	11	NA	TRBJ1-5	TGTGCCAGCAGTCAACAGCTGCCCCAGCATTTT	CASSQQLPQHF
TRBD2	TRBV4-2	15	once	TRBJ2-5	TGTGCCAGCAGCCATCCCGGGGGGGCGGGAGAGACCCAGTACTTC	CASSHPGGAGETQYF
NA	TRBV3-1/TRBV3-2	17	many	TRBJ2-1	TGTGCCAGCAGCCAAGATCTGACCAGCGGCTCCTACAATGAGCAGTTCTTC	CASSQDLTSGSYNEQFF
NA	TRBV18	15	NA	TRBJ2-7	TGTGCCAGCTCACCACCGTCCCAGGGAAGAACCGAGCAGTACTTC	CASSPPSQGRTEQYF
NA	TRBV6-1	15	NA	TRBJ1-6	TGTGCCAGCAGTGAATATTGGTCAGGGAATTCACCCCTCCACTTT	CASSEYWSGNSPLHF
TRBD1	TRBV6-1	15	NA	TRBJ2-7	TGTGCCAGCAACCCTACGTGGACAGGGGCCTACGAGCAGTACTTC	CASNPTWTGAYEQYF
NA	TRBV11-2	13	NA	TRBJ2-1	TGTGCCAGCGCGGCCAGCTCCTACAATGAGCAGTTCTTC	CASAASSYNEQFF
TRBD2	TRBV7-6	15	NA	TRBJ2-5	TGTGCCAGCAGCTTACAGCGGGGGTACCAAGAGACCCAGTACTTC	CASSLQRGYQETQYF
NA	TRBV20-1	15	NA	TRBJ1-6	TGCAGTGCTAGTGAGGGGAGCTCCTATAATTCACCCCTCCACTTT	CSASEGSSYNSPLHF
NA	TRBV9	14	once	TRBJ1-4	TGTGCCAGCAGCGTAAGGGGGGGCGATGAAAAACTGTTTTTT	CASSVRGGDEKLFF
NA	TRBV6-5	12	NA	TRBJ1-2	TGTGCCAGCAGTCCAGGTGACTATGGCTACACCTTC	CASSPGDYGYTF